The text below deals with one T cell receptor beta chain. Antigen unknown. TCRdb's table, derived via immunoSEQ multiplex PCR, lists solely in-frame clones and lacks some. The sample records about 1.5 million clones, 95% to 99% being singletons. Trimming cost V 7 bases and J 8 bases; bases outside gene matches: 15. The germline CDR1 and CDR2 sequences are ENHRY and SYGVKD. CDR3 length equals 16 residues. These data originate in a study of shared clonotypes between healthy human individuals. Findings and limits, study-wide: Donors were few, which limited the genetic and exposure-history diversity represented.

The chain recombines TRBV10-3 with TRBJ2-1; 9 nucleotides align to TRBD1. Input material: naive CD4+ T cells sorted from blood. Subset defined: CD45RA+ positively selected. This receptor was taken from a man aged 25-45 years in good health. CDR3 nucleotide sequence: TGTGCCATCACCCCTGCCGGGACAGGGTTTTTCGATGAGCAGTTCTTC. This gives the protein CAITPAGTGFFDEQFF.